The TCR beta chain under discussion was sequenced for a study of blood T cell repertoires in COVID-19. Study information: Acute and convalescent COVID-19 specimens originated in the United States, Italy and Spain.

Germline V gene lookup returns CDR1 SNHLY and CDR2 FYNNEI. The germline V and J ends were trimmed by 3 bases and 7 bases, with 21 bases remaining between them. The CDR3 is made up of 16 amino acids. How the authors handled the data: Reference gene primer amplification gave nucleated cell count estimates. The repertoire was sequenced with immunoSEQ multiplex PCR; TCRdb's copy has only in-frame clones and lacks some. From that table come the V and J calls and clone size; the DNA was used to work out D and trimming. The table lists 83,000 or so clones, around four fifths of them singletons, with approximately 10% in the top ten.

The sample comprised peripheral blood. The chain employs TRBV2 and TRBJ1-1, with D perhaps TRBD1 (6 bases). The sequence came from a woman aged 80 or over with acute or convalescent COVID-19. The CDR3: CASSDTLGQLLIEAFF. CDR3 DNA: TGTGCCAGCAGTGACACATTAGGACAGCTACTTATTGAAGCTTTCTTT.